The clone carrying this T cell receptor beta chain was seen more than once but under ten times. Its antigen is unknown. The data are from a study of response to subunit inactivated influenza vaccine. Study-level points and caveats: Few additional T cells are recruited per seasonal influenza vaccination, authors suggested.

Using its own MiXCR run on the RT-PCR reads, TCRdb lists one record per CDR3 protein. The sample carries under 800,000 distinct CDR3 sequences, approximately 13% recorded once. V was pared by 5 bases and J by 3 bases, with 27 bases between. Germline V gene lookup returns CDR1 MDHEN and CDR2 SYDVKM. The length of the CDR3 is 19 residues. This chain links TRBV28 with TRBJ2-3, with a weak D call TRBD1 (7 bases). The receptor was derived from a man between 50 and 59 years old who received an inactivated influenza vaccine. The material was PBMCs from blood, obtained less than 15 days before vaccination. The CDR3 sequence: CASSRGPGQGGVVTDTQYF. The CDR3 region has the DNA TGTGCCAGCAGTCGGGGCCCCGGTCAGGGGGGAGTAGTTACAGATACGCAGTATTTT.